This T cell receptor beta chain was sequenced during a study of cytomegalovirus exposure and HLA in healthy donors. Study-level information: Clustering assigned roughly 81% of the approximately 400 genotyped donors to the Caucasian-associated ancestry cluster. Study-wide results and limits: Beyond CMV serostatus, there was no information to go on about immune exposure. In a later analysis, compared with equally common non-associated chains, HLA-associated beta chains were more expanded. Investigators reported under 200 TCR beta chains as tied to cytomegalovirus.

About this clone itself: Its target is not known.

The CDR3 consists of 16 residues. Germline V gene data show CDR1 as SGHRS and CDR2 as YFSETQ. The trim removed 4 bases at V and 2 bases at J, leaving 6 bases unmatched. The PCR had 60 Vbeta and 13 Jbeta primers. Produced via immunoSEQ multiplex PCR; TCRdb's table is partial and in-frame only. The repertoire includes 150,000 to 200,000 clones, more than 70% of them detected once, and about 4.9% sits in the top ten. The source is a male donor in good health and CMV-seronegative. The sequencing sample was made of PBMCs. V usage is TRBV5-1 and J usage is TRBJ2-3, with 11 bases matching TRBD2. This CDR3 reads CASSPGLADYTDTQYF. For the CDR3, the DNA is TGCGCCAGCAGCCCGGGACTAGCGGACTACACAGATACGCAGTATTTT.